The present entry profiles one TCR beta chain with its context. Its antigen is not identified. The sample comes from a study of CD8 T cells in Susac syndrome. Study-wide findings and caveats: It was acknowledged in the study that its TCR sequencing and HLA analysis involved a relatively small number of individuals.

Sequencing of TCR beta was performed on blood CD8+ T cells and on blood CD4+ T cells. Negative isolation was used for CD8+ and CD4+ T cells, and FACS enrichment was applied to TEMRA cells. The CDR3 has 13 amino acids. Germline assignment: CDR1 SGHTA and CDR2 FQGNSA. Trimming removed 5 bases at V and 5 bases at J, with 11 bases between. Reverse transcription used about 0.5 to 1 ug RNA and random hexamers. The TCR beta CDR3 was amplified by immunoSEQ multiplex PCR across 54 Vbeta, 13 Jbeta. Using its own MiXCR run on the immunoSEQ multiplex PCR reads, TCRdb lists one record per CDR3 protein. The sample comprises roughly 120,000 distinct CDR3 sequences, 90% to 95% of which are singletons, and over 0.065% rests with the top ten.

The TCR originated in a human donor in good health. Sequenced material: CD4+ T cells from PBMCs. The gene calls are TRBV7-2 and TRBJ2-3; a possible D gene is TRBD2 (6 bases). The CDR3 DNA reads TGTGCCAGCAGCCCCGGGACTCAAGATACGCAGTATTTT. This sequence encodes CASSPGTQDTQYF. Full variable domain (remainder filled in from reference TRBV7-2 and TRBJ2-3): GAGVSQSPSNKVTEKGKDVELRCDPISGHTALYWYRQSLGQGLEFLIYFQGNSAPDKSGLPSDRFSAERTGGSVSTLTIQRTQQEDSAVYLCASSPGTQDTQYFGPGTRLTVL.